The T cell receptor (beta chain) under discussion was sequenced for a study of T cells in Graves' hyperthyroidism and ophthalmopathy. General study results and limits: Most clonotypes that expanded in the thyroid above 0.001 also showed up in blood.

Participants, patients aged 18 to 65, had newly diagnosed hyperthyroidism with a duration under 2 months. Reasons for excluding patients were uncontrolled infection, other autoimmune disease, pregnancy or lactation. Each diagnosis drew on symptoms, thyroxine, TRAb, thyroid ultrasound and orbital computed tomography findings. Amplification yielded TCR beta CDR3 regions, with RNA transcripts as the source. The HTBI primer set drove a first-round RT-PCR of the TCR CDR3. TCRdb re-called the multiplex PCR reads with MiXCR, one entry per CDR3 protein. The sample includes under 400,000 distinct CDR3 sequences, about 15% of them seen just once. The CDR3 sequence is 16 residues long. With 2 bases clipped from V and 9 bases from J, the junction kept 8 bases outside the gene matches. Germline V CDR1 and CDR2: MGHRA, YSYEKL. This clonotype was counted many times. Its antigen remains unknown.

What was sequenced was blood. The rearrangement joins TRBV4-1 to TRBJ2-1; 12 nucleotides align to TRBD2. The clonotype was recovered from a woman in her sixties or seventies with Graves' hyperthyroidism. CDR3 nucleotide sequence: TGCGCCAGCAGCCAACCCGGGACTAGCGGGCACGGTGAGCAGTTCTTC. Amino acid sequence: CASSQPGTSGHGEQFF.